One sample yielded the 9 T cell receptor beta chains listed below, sequenced in a study of cytomegalovirus exposure and HLA in healthy donors (dated by TCRdb to 2015 to 2018). Receptor libraries were prepared by the immunoSEQ multiplex PCR assay. For the multiplex PCR, a mixture combining 60 forward primers for TCR Vbeta segments and 13 reverse primers for TCR Jbeta segments was used. TCRdb retrieved this table from immuneACCESS and kept in-frame rearrangements only. Not all clones are present; in checked studies, unresolved V genes account for under half, and no reason is known for the remainder. The sample records 90,000 to 150,000 clones, less than 85% of which are singletons. The ten top clones hold approximately 3.8% of the sample. What was sequenced was PBMCs. These receptors originate from a woman aged 40 to 55 in good health and CMV-seronegative.

This rearrangement joins TRBV18 to TRBJ1-1, with no clear D. The CDR3 loop spans 12 amino acids. Germline V CDR1 and CDR2: KGHSH, LQKENI. V lost 2 bases and J lost 7, with 8 bases in between. The CDR3 sequence is CASSPTRREAFF. Here the CDR3 DNA reads TGTGCCAGCTCACCAACGAGGCGTGAAGCTTTCTTT.

This chain connects TRBV2 to TRBJ1-5; 11 nucleotides line up with TRBD1. After removal of 4 bases from V and 6 bases from J, the junction contained 8 bases not matched to a gene. This CDR3 comprises 16 residues. CDR1 and CDR2 from the germline V gene are SNHLY and FYNNEI. CDR3 protein: CASSGGGQGGGQPQHF. The CDR3 DNA reads TGTGCCAGCAGTGGAGGGGGACAGGGGGGGGGTCAGCCCCAGCATTTT.

The chain uses TRBV11-2 and TRBJ1-6; a possible D gene is TRBD1 (5 bases). Germline values: CDR1 SGHAT, CDR2 FQNNGV. The CDR3 spans 16 residues. Trimming left V 1 base short and J 1 base short, with 8 bases between. In DNA form, the CDR3 reads TGTGCCAGCAGCTTAGTCGGGGGTTCCTATAATTCACCCCTCCACTTT. Translation: CASSLVGGSYNSPLHF.

The chain has TRBV27 and TRBJ1-5; possible D gene TRBD1, 6 bases. The germline CDR1 and CDR2 sequences are MNHEY and SMNVEV (reference sequence). V was cut by 6 bases and J by 3 bases, with 15 bases left in between. This CDR3 has 15 residues. In DNA form, the CDR3 reads TGTGCCAGCAGCACTACCGGACAGTTCAATCAGCCCCAGCATTTT. It yields the protein CASSTTGQFNQPQHF.

This rearrangement joins TRBV7-2 to TRBJ2-1, with 10 bases that match TRBD2. J was trimmed by 8 bases and V by 2 bases; bases with no gene match: 6. Germline CDR1 and CDR2: SGHTA and FQGNSA. The CDR3 contains 15 residues. The CDR3 DNA reads as TGTGCCAGCAGCTTAAGCGGGGGGGCGTGGGATGAGCAGTTCTTC. This gives the protein CASSLSGGAWDEQFF.

This clone has a handful of counts. The chain has TRBV7-2 and TRBJ1-2, with 7 bases that match TRBD1. V shed 0 bases and J 2 bases; nucleotides not matched to a gene: 3. The CDR3 length is 15 residues. Looked up from germline, CDR1 is SGHTA and CDR2 is FQGNSA. The CDR3 region is CASSLAVTGNYGYTF. The CDR3 DNA follows: TGTGCCAGCAGCTTAGCGGTGACAGGGAACTATGGCTACACCTTC.

The chain recombines TRBV14 with TRBJ1-2; D gene ambiguous. V lost 0 bases to trimming and J lost 2 bases, with 4 bases between them. Per germline, CDR1 SGHDN and CDR2 FVKESK. This CDR3 comprises 13 residues. The CDR3 loop is CASSQDQNYGYTF. The CDR3 DNA sequence: TGTGCCAGCAGCCAAGATCAGAACTATGGCTACACCTTC.

This chain joins TRBV21-1 and TRBJ2-1; TRBD2 was called by the table and not checked on the DNA. TRBV21-1 is reported as a pseudogene. This CDR3 comprises 15 residues. The CDR3 protein is CASSNFREGFQEQFF. CDR3 coding DNA: TGTGCCAGCAGCAATTTTCGGGAGGGCTTCCAAGAGCAGTTCTTC.

A single count supports this clone. V usage is TRBV7-8 and J usage is TRBJ2-5; 8 bases agree with TRBD1. This CDR3 comprises 15 residues. Germline V gene sequence: CDR1 SGHVS, CDR2 FQNEAQ. Losses at the gene ends were 4 bases for V and 2 bases for J; bases not matched to a gene: 6. The CDR3 here is CASSSTTGGQETQYF. The CDR3 DNA sequence: TGTGCCAGCAGCTCGACTACAGGGGGACAAGAGACCCAGTACTTC. Complete variable domain (other parts from reference TRBV7-8 and TRBJ2-5): GAGVSQSPRYKVAKRGQDVALRCDPISGHVSLFWYQQALGQGPEFLTYFQNEAQLDKSGLPSDRFFAERPEGSVSTLKIQRTQQEDSAVYLCASSSTTGGQETQYFGPGTRLLVL.